This TCR beta chain was found in a study of blood T cell repertoires in COVID-19 (dated by TCRdb to 2020 to 2021). Regarding the complete study: Samples covering the acute and convalescent phases of COVID-19 were provided by collaborators in the United States, Italy and Spain. The prospective study material was composed of cDNA or gDNA derived from T cells, B-cell-depleted T cells, or PBMCs. Deeply sampled blood TCRbeta repertoires from subjects exposed to, actively infected with, or recovered from COVID-19 were included in the dataset. The repertoires were released in a freely available public database intended as a resource for research on the immune response to SARS-CoV-2. The samples were drawn from the first 160 participants of the ongoing ImmuneRACE study and from over 950 subjects provided by 6 global collaborators. Nearly every sample came with metadata listing a de-identified subject ID, COVID-19 status, age in years and sex. HLA class I and class II types, where available, came from metadata supplied by the sample provider rather than from assay-based typing. What the study reported, not specific to this receptor: The quantity of clinical and demographic metadata differed by source and by participant and was supplied without curation.

Relative to germline, V is missing 0 bases and J is missing 4 bases, with 7 bases of the junction outside any gene match. The CDR3 starts with the cysteine, ends with the phenylalanine, and has 16 residues. Here the CDR3 DNA is all that survives: 48 bases in frame from base 1. Taken from the germline V gene (reference sequence), the CDR1 and CDR2 loops are MNHEY and SMNVEV. At one collaborating source in Seattle, patients were enrolled during active infection and were followed longitudinally through the course of disease. Collaborating institutions collected whole blood in K2EDTA tubes following their own protocols. For TCRbeta analysis, collaborators shipped samples in one of three forms: frozen whole blood, isolated PBMCs, or DNA extracted from either of those sample types. The immunoSEQ Assay, a bias-controlled multiplex PCR, was used to amplify TCRbeta CDR3 regions from genomic DNA. As for the original processing: The number of nucleated cells in each sample was estimated from the amplification of reference gene primers within the assay. Sequence reads were collapsed and filtered to measure the absolute abundance of every unique TCRbeta CDR3 rearrangement. For each sample, productive Simpson clonality was calculated as the square root of Simpson's diversity index over productive rearrangements. What TCRdb holds here is the immuneACCESS table cut down to in-frame rearrangements. Part of the clones is not present; checked against another copy, under half of the missing clones reflect an unresolved V gene, and the others are unexplained. V, J and clone size were drawn from that table, and D and trimming were deduced from the DNA. The table for this sample lists 200,000 to 250,000 clones; about 83% of them were counted only once. The ten top clones hold 1.3% of the sample.

In the case of this clone: Its specific antigen is unknown. Base qualities are missing; no much larger clone stands one base away.

The TCR comes from a woman aged 30 to 39 with COVID-19, enrolled during active disease. In this chain, TRBV27 is recombined with TRBJ1-2; the junction holds 8 bases that match TRBD1. Sequencing used peripheral blood. The nucleotide sequence reads as follows: TGTGCCAGCAGTTTATCAGGGGGCAGGGGGCCCTATGGCTACACCTTC. Translated, this is CASSLSGGRGPYGYTF.